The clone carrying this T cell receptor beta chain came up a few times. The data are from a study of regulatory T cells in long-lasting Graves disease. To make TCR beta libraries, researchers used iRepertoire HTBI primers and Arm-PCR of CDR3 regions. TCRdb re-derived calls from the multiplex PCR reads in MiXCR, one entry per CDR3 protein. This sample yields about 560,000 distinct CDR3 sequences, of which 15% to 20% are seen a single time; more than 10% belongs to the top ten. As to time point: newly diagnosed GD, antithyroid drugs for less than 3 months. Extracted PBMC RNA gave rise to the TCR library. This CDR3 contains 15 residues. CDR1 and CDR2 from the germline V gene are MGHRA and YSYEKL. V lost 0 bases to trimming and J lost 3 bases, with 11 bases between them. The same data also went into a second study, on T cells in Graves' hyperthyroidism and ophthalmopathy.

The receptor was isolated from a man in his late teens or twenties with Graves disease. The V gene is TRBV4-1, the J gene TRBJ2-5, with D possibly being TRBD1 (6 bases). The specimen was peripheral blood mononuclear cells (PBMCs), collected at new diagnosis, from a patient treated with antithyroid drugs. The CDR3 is CASSQETGWEETQYF. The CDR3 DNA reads TGCGCCAGCAGCCAAGAGACAGGTTGGGAAGAGACCCAGTACTTC.